This record concerns one T cell receptor (beta chain) sequence. Its specificity is unknown. A junction end diverges from the germline sequence, so it may reflect a read error. These data come from a study of T-cell memory formation after mild COVID-19. Whole-study results and caveats: That cross-reactive memory joined was suggested by some responding clones appearing in pre-infection memory. Day 15 to 85 contracting clones showed balanced CD4/CD8; day 15 to 37 expanders favored CD4+.

This CDR3 contains 15 residues. Germline assignment: CDR1 SGHTA and CDR2 FQGNSA. Each CDR3 protein is one row after TCRdb ran MiXCR on the 5' RACE reads. The table lists roughly 350,000 distinct CDR3 sequences, 20% to 25% of them singletons, with roughly an eighth in the top ten. This receptor was taken from an adult woman who had mild COVID-19 (a few samples of this study predate the infection). Cell type and time point are not known. What was sequenced was PBMCs or a T cell subset sorted from them (not recorded which). The J gene is TRBJ1-2, the V gene TRBV7-2; perhaps TRBD1 as D (6 bases). CDR3 nucleotide sequence: TGTGCCAGCAGCTTACTGGCAGGGGTTAACTATGGCTGCACCTTC. Residues: CASSLLAGVNYGCTF.